Listed below are T cell receptor beta chains from one sample, sequenced in a study of blood T cell repertoires in COVID-19. This table comes from immunoSEQ multiplex PCR, and its TCRdb copy is limited to in-frame clones, with some not included. Of about 120,000 clones listed, roughly 80% are singletons. Sequenced sample: peripheral blood. The receptors originated from a man younger than 40 with acute or convalescent COVID-19. Each CDR3 is given with its conserved first and last residue. The D gene is left open where the match is weak. Not all rows give a size; the values are once, few, many and, for expanded clones, a class.

D,size,J,V,DNA,CDR3
NA,NA,TRBJ2-7,TRBV10-3,TGTGCCATCAGTGACGGGAGGGGGCAGTACGAGCAGTACTTC,CAISDGRGQYEQYF
NA,NA,TRBJ2-4,TRBV5-1,TGCGCCAGCAGCCCAGGACTCGGAGACAGGGAGGACATTCAGTACTTC,CASSPGLGDREDIQYF
TRBD2,NA,TRBJ2-7,TRBV10-3,TGTGCCATCAGTGGAGCGGGGGGCAGCTCCTACGAGCAGTACTTC,CAISGAGGSSYEQYF
TRBD2,NA,TRBJ2-5,TRBV2,TGTGCCAGTGGGAGGGAGAAAGAGACCCAGTACTTC,CASGREKETQYF
NA,NA,TRBJ2-2,TRBV27,TGTGCCAGCAGACTCCTACTAGGATCCACCGGGGAGCTGTTTTTT,CASRLLLGSTGELFF
TRBD2,once,TRBJ2-1,TRBV2,TGTGCCAGCACTAGCGGGAAGGTATTCAATGAGCAGTTCTTC,CASTSGKVFNEQFF
TRBD2,NA,TRBJ2-7,TRBV4-3,TGCGCCAGCAGCCAAGGGACGGGGGGCTCCTACGAGCAGTACTTC,CASSQGTGGSYEQYF
NA,NA,TRBJ1-2,TRBV29-1,TGCAGCGTTGATACGGGACTCGGCTACACCTTC,CSVDTGLGYTF
NA,NA,TRBJ2-7,TRBV6-5,TGTGCCAGCAGTTACGGCCAGTACTACGAGCAGTACTTC,CASSYGQYYEQYF
NA,NA,TRBJ1-3,TRBV9,TGTGCCAGCAGCGTAGGGCGGTTCTCTGGAAACACCATATATTTT,CASSVGRFSGNTIYF